This T cell receptor (beta chain) was captured by sequencing in a study of OX40 agonist ivuxolimab in advanced cancers. Study as a whole: Patients in dose escalation had liver, melanoma, kidney or head and neck cancers. Notes on the study in general: At 0.1 to 3.0 mg/kg, clonal expansion of CD4+ and CD8+ blood T cells had occurred by week 6. Some nonresponders likewise displayed low normalized T-cell clonal expansion.

Some clones are missing from TCRdb's copy, which holds only in-frame ones; the method was immunoSEQ multiplex PCR. Of roughly 150,000 clones listed, approximately 94% were seen once; the top ten hold around 0.28%. In the case of this clone: Its antigen remains unknown.

The clonotype comes from an adult with an advanced solid tumor such as melanoma, head and neck, liver or kidney cancer. Specimen: CD4+ or CD8+ T cells sorted from blood, collected in a trial of the OX40 agonist ivuxolimab.

DNA for the CDR3: TGTGCCAGCATGGCTAGCGGGAGGGCCGGCCCAGATACGCAGTATTTT. This translates into CASMASGRAGPDTQYF. This chain joins TRBV28 and TRBJ2-3, with 12 bases lining up with TRBD2. Germline loops: CDR1 MDHEN, CDR2 SYDVKM. The ends lost 7 bases at V and 4 bases at J; junction bases unmatched: 9. CDR3 size: 16 residues.